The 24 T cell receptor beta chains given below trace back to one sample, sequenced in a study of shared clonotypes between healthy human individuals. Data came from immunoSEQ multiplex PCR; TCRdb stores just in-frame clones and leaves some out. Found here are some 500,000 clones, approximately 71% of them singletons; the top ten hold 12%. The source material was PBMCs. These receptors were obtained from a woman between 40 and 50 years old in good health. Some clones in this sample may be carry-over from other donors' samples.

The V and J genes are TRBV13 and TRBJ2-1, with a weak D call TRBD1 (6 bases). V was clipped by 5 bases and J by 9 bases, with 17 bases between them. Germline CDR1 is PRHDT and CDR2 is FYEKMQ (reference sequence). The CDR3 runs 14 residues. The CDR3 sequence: CASSKRATRGEQFF. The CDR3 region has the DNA TGTGCCAGCAGCAAACGCGCCACCAGGGGTGAGCAGTTCTTC.

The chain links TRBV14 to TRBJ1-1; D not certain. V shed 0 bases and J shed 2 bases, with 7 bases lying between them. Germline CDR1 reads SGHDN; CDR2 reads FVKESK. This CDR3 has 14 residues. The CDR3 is CASSQDWANTEAFF. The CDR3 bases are TGTGCCAGCAGCCAAGATTGGGCAAACACTGAAGCTTTCTTT.

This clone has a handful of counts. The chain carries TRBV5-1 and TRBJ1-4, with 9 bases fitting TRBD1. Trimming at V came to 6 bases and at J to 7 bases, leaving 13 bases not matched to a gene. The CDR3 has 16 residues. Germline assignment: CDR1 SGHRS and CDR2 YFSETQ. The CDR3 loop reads CASTLTGGGFGEKLFF. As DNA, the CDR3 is TGCGCCAGCACCCTGACAGGGGGTGGCTTCGGTGAAAAACTGTTTTTT. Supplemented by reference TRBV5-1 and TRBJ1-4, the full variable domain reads KAGVTQTPRYLIKTRGQQVTLSCSPISGHRSVSWYQQTPGQGLQFLFEYFSETQRNKGNFPGRFSGRQFSNSRSEMNVSTLELGDSALYLCASTLTGGGFGEKLFFGSGTQLSVL.

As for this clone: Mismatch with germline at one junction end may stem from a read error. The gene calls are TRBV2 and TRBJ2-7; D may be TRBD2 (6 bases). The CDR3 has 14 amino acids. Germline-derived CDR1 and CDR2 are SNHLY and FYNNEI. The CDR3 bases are TGTGCCAGTAGTGGCCAGCGGGCCTCCTACGGGCAGTACTTC. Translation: CASSGQRASYGQYF.

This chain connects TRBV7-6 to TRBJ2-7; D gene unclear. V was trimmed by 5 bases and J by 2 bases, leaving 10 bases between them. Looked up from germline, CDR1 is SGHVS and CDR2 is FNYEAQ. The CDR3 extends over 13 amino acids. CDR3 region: CASSKTNTYEQYF. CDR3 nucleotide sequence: TGTGCCAGCAGCAAAACTAATACCTACGAGCAGTACTTC.

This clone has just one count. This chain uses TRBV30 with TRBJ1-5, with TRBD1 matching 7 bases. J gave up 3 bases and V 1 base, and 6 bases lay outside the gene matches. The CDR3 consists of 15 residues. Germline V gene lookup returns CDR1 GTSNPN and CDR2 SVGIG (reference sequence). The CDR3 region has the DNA TGTGCCTGGAGTGGCGGAACAGGGGTCAATCAGCCCCAGCATTTT. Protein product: CAWSGGTGVNQPQHF.

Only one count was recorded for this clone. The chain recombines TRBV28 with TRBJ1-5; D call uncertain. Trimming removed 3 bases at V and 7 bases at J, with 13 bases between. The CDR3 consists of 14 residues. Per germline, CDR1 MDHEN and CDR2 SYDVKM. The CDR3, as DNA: TGTGCCAGCAGTTTCTCCCGGGTTGGGCAGCCCCAGCATTTT. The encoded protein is CASSFSRVGQPQHF.

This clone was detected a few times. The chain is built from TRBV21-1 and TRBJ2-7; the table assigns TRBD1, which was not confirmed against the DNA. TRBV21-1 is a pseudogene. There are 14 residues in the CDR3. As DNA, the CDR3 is TGTGCCAGCAGCCCGCAGGAAATCCCCTACGAGCAGTACTTC. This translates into CASSPQEIPYEQYF.

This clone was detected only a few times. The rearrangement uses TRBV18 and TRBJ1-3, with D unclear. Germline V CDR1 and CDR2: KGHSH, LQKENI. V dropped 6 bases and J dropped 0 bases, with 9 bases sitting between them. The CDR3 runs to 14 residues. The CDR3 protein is CASSNSNSGNTIYF. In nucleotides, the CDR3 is TGTGCCAGCTCTAACTCGAACTCTGGAAACACCATATATTTT.

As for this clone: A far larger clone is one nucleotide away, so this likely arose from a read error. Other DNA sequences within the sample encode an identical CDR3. CDR3 sequence reads: CASSVGLAGGTQYF. The CDR3 DNA sequence: TGTGCCAGCAGCGTCGGACTAGCGGGGGGGACCCAGTACTTC. This sequence joins TRBV9 and TRBJ2-5, with 14 bases fitting TRBD2. The CDR3 spans 14 residues. Trimming cost V 2 bases and J 7 bases; bases outside gene matches: 1. CDR1 SGDLS and CDR2 YYNGEE come from the germline V gene.

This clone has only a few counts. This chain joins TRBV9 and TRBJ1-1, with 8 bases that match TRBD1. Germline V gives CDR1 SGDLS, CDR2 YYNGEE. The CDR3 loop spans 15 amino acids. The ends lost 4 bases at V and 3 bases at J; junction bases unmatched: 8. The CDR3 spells CASSPYRGADTEAFF. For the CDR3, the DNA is TGTGCCAGCAGCCCCTACAGGGGGGCGGACACTGAAGCTTTCTTT. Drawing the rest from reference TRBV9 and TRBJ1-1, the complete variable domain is DSGVTQTPKHLITATGQRVTLRCSPRSGDLSVYWYQQSLDQGLQFLIQYYNGEERAKGNILERFSAQQFPDLHSELNLSSLELGDSALYFCASSPYRGADTEAFFGQGTRLTVV.

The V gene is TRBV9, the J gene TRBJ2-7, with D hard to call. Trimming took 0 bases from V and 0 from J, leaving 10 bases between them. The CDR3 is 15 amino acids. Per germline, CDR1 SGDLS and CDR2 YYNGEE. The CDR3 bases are TGTGCCAGCAGCGTAGACGGTACCTCCTCCTACGAGCAGTACTTC. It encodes CASSVDGTSSYEQYF.

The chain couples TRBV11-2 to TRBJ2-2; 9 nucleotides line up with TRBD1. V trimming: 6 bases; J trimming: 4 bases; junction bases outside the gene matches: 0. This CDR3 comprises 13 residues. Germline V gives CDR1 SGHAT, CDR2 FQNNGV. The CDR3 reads CASRGQGTGELFF. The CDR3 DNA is TGTGCCAGCAGGGGACAGGGCACCGGGGAGCTGTTTTTT.

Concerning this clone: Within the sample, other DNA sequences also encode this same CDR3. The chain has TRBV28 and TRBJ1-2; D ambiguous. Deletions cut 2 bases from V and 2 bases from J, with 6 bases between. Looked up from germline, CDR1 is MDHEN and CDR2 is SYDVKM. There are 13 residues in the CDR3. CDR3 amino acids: CASSLPGNYGYTF. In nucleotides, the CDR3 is TGTGCCAGCAGTTTACCGGGAAACTATGGCTACACCTTC.

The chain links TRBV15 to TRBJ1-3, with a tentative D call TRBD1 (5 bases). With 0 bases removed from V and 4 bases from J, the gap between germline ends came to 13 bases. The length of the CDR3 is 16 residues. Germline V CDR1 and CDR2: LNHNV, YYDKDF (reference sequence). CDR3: CATSRDIDSGGNTIYF. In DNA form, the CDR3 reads TGTGCCACCAGCAGAGATATTGACAGCGGGGGAAACACCATATATTTT.

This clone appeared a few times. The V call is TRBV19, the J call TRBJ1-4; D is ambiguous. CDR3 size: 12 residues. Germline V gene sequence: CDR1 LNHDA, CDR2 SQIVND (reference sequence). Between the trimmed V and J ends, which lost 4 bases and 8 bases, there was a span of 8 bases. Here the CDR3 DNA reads TGTGCCAGTAGTACCCCCCCGGAAAAACTGTTTTTT. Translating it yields CASSTPPEKLFF.

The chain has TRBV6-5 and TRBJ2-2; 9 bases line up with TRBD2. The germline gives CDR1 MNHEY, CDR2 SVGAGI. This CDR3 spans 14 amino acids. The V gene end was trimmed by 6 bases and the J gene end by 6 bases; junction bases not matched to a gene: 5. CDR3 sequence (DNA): TGTGCCAGCAGACTTAGCGGGAGTGCCGGGGAGCTGTTTTTT. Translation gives CASRLSGSAGELFF.

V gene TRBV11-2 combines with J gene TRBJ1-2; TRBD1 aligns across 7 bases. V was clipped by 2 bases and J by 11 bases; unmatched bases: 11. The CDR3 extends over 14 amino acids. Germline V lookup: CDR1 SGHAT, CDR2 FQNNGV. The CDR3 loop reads CASSLMPTGKTYTF. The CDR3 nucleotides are TGTGCCAGCAGCTTAATGCCGACAGGGAAAACGTACACCTTC.

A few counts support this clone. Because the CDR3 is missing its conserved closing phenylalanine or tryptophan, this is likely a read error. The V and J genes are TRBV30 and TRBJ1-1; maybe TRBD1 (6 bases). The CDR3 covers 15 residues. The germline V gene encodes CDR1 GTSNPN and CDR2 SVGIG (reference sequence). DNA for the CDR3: TGTGCCTGGAGCCTTGGACAGAAAAGGAACACCGAAGCTTTCCTT. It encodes CAWSLGQKRNTEAFL.

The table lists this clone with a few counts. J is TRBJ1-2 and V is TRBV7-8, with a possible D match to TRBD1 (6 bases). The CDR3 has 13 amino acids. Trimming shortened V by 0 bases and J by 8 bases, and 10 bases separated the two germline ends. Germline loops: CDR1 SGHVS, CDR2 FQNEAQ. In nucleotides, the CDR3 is TGTGCCAGCAGCTTAGCAGGGGGACGGGGCTACACCTTC. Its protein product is CASSLAGGRGYTF.

DNA for the CDR3: TGTGCCTGGAGTGCAGGGGGCACTGAAGCTTTCTTT. It codes for CAWSAGGTEAFF. The chain links TRBV30 to TRBJ1-1; TRBD1 aligns across 7 bases. This CDR3 is 12 amino acids long. Germline-derived CDR1 and CDR2 are GTSNPN and SVGIG (reference sequence). J lost 4 bases, V lost 1 base, and 0 bases had no gene match.

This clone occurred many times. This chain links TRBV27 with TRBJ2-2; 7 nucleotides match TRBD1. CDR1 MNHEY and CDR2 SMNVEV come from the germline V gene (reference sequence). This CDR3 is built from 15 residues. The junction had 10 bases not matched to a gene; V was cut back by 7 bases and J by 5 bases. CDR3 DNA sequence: TGTGCCAGCAACCTGAGGGGGCCTCGAACCGGGGAGCTGTTTTTT. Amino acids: CASNLRGPRTGELFF.

CDR3 in amino acids: CASSRLAGGYNEQFF. The CDR3 DNA reads TGTGCCAGCAGCCGTCTAGCGGGAGGTTACAATGAGCAGTTCTTC. The V call is TRBV5-4, the J call TRBJ2-1; 11 bases agree with TRBD2. V was pared by 4 bases and J by 4 bases, with 4 bases of the junction left unmatched. This CDR3 spans 15 amino acids. CDR1 is SGHNT and CDR2 is YYREEE in the germline V gene (reference sequence).

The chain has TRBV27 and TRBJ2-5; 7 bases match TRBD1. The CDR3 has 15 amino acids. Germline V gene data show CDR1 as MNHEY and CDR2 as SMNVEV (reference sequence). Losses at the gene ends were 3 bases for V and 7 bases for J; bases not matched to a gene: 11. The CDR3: CASSFERGRFGTQYF. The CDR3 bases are TGTGCCAGCAGTTTTGAGAGGGGGCGCTTTGGGACCCAGTACTTC.